This T cell receptor beta chain was sequenced in a study of technical replicates of blood from several donors (dated by TCRdb to 2016 to 2017). Concerning this clone itself: Its cognate antigen has yet to be identified. No base quality values were provided; no much bigger clone lies one nucleotide off.

The method behind the library was the immunoSEQ multiplex PCR assay. Drawn from immuneACCESS, this table holds only the in-frame rearrangements with V and J called that TCRdb kept. Clones are partly lost; checked studies trace under half to an unresolved V gene and leave the rest unexplained. In this sample the table shows roughly 66,000 clones, around 86% of which occur a single time. The top ten clones comprise 5.1% of the sample. Its CDR3 holds 15 amino acids, cysteine through phenylalanine. The DNA shown is the 45-base CDR3, in frame from base 1. Taken from the germline V gene (reference sequence), the CDR1 and CDR2 loops are LNHDA and SQIVND. Trimming takes 1 base from V and 4 bases from J, and the germline ends sit 10 bases apart.

The sequenced sample consisted of PBMCs. This sequence originates from a human donor in good health. Some clones in this sample may be carry-over from other donors' samples. The V gene is TRBV19 and the J gene is TRBJ1-4; the D segment cannot be called with confidence. The DNA sequence is given as TGTGCCAGTAGTATAGGGCACCGGGTTAATGAAAAACTGTTTTTT. Translated, it reads CASSIGHRVNEKLFF.